This T cell receptor (beta chain) was identified in a study of blood T cells in healthy people across ages. Study-wide findings and caveats: There were more naive CD4+ cells and higher diversity in long-lived donors than in aged donors.

In regard to this clonotype: Its antigen is unknown.

This CDR3 region has 13 residues. Trimming pared 6 bases from V and 10 bases from J, leaving 16 bases between. Per germline, CDR1 MNHEY and CDR2 SMNVEV (reference sequence). Using a J-beta primer mix together with a sample-barcoded 5' primer, a second PCR was run for roughly 6 to 11 cycles. Each cDNA molecule was tagged by a template-switch adaptor that had 12 random nucleotides. Using its own MiXCR run on the 5' RACE reads, TCRdb lists one record per CDR3 protein. The data hold about 1.4 million distinct CDR3 sequences, with around 59% observed a single time. The TCR comes from a man aged 18-30 years in good health. Material: blood. The V gene is TRBV27, the J gene TRBJ2-1, with D uncertain. The CDR3 nucleotides are TGTGCCAGCAGAGCTTACGACTCCTCCGAGCAGTTCTTC. This encodes CASRAYDSSEQFF.